The table lists the clone carrying this TCR beta chain with a count of one. Its antigen is not known. Per the original data handling: Owing to the provision of junction-only sequences devoid of quality scores by immunoSEQ, filtering differed. Repertoires were generated with immunoSEQ multiplex PCR, while TCRdb's copy carries only in-frame clones and drops some. D and trimming were read from the DNA, whereas the V and J calls and clone size are those reported in that table. This table holds about 1.5 million clones, approximately 98% found once. The data originate from a study of shared clonotypes between healthy human individuals. As for the study in general: There were three CD4 naive, three CD4 memory, two CD8 naive and one CD8 memory plates per donor.

J gave up 7 bases and V 7 bases, and 16 bases lay outside the gene matches. CDR3 length: 15 amino acids. Germline assignment: CDR1 SNHLY and CDR2 FYNNEI. Overall study findings and caveats: It was the non-shared clonotypes that had lower generation probabilities than clonotypes shared by all four donors. Across subsets, estimated richness was generally greater for naive than for memory populations.

This clonotype was sampled from a man aged 25 to 40 in good health. Sequencing used naive CD4+ T cells sorted from blood. The sample's subset: CD45RA+ positively selected. V is TRBV2 and J is TRBJ2-7, with 7 bases lining up with TRBD2. The CDR3 region is CASTGLGTTSWEQYF. In DNA, the CDR3 is TGTGCCAGCACCGGGTTGGGGACTACCTCATGGGAGCAGTACTTC.